Below, 3 T cell receptor beta chains from the same sample are listed, as sequenced in a study of blood T cell repertoires in COVID-19. This table comes from immunoSEQ multiplex PCR, and its TCRdb copy is limited to in-frame clones, with some not included. The sample lists 150,000 to 200,000 clones, about 91% occurring once. Sequencing was done on a sample of peripheral blood. The origin of the receptors is a woman aged 25 to 45 with acute or convalescent COVID-19.

The chain recombines TRBV5-4 with TRBJ2-5; TRBD1 is a possible D gene (5 bases). Germline CDR1 and CDR2: SGHNT and YYREEE (reference sequence). V lost 0 bases, J lost 1 base, and 10 bases lay in between. The CDR3 has 15 residues. CDR3 residues: CASSLEGISQETQYF. The CDR3 nucleotides are TGTGCCAGCAGCTTGGAGGGGATAAGCCAAGAGACCCAGTACTTC.

This clone was counted once. This chain joins TRBV9 and TRBJ1-4; the match to TRBD1 covers 7 bases. Germline V gene data show CDR1 as SGDLS and CDR2 as YYNGEE. V lost 2 bases, J lost 7 bases, and 11 bases stayed unmatched. The CDR3 totals 16 residues. CDR3 amino acids: CASSVSQDRAGEKLFF. The CDR3 bases are TGTGCCAGCAGCGTCTCCCAAGACAGGGCGGGTGAAAAACTGTTTTTT.

V is TRBV20-1 and J is TRBJ1-2; tentative D call: TRBD1 (6 bases). The CDR3 contains 11 residues. Per germline, CDR1 DFQATT and CDR2 SNEGSKA (reference sequence). Trimming shortened V by 5 bases and J by 6 bases, and 10 bases separated the two germline ends. CDR3 coding DNA: TGCAGTGCTCTATGGGACAATGGCTACACCTTC. This gives the protein CSALWDNGYTF.